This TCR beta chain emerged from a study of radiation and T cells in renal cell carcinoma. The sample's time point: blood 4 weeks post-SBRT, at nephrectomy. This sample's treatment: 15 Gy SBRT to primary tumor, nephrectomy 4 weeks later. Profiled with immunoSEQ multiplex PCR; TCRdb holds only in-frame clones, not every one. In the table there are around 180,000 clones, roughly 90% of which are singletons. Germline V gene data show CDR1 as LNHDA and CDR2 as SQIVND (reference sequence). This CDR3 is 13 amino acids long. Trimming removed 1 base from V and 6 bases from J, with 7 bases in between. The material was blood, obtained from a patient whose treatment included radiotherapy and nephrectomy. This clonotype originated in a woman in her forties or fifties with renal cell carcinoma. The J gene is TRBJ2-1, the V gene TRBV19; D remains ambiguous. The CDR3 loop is CASSIVGSNEQFF. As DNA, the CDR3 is TGTGCCAGTAGTATAGTGGGCAGCAATGAGCAGTTCTTC.